This T cell receptor beta chain was documented in a study of T cell clonotyping in hematopoietic cell transplantation. As for the study in general: Recipients' pretransplant samples followed cytoreduction.

Data came from immunoSEQ multiplex PCR; TCRdb stores just in-frame clones and leaves some out. The sample has about 45,000 clones; roughly 80% are singletons. Trimming took off 2 bases at V and 4 bases at J, with 12 bases between the two ends. The CDR3 contains 16 residues. CDR1 and CDR2 from the germline V gene are SGHTA and FQGNSA. Time point of the sample: recipient sample about 28 days before transplant, after cytoreduction. Regarding this clone: The target antigen is unknown.

General study findings and limits: Graft donor and pretransplant recipient Inverse Simpson Index values predicted broader posttransplant TCR diversity. After transplant, recipient diversity fell while pathologically expanded clonotypes grew through day 180.

V and J are TRBV7-2 and TRBJ2-6; D may be TRBD1 or TRBD2 (6 bases each). The sample was peripheral blood mononuclear cells, taken before stem cell transplant. The clonotype comes from a man aged 60 to 69 with myelodysplastic syndrome. Some clones in this sample may be carry-over from other donors' samples. The CDR3 sequence: CASSLPGGLGANVLTF. The CDR3, as DNA: TGTGCCAGCAGCTTACCTGGGGGGCTCGGGGCCAACGTCCTGACTTTC.